The sequence of this TCR beta chain was determined in a study of metastatic and nonmetastatic thyroid tumors (dated by TCRdb to 2018 to 2020). The study in broad terms: For patients with malignant and with benign thyroid disease, the researchers compared repertoires between peripheral blood samples and tumor or nodule tissue samples. The investigation overall reported the following: In both blood and tumor samples, TCR beta diversity was reported to be significantly higher in malignant tumors than in benign nodules.

This clone has at least ten counts. What antigen it recognizes has not been identified. The input lacks base qualities; no much larger clone sits a single base away. The library came from PCR. These reads were obtained on an Illumina HiSeq 4000. The TCR beta-chain CDR3 region of each patient was profiled by high-throughput sequencing. In the authors' own workflow: The researchers built a classifier to tell apart papillary thyroid cancer patients with distant metastasis, based on CDR3 differences among clinicopathological groups. The Shannon index was used to assess repertoire diversity, and the Morisita-Horn index was used to assess tumor-blood repertoire similarity. TCRdb took the public reads, trimmed them with fastp at Q25, ran MiXCR for clone calling and kept in-frame beta chains. Clone size and V and J calls follow TCRdb, not the original study. This sample lists 40,000 to 45,000 clones; 3% to 3.5% were detected once. Roughly 9.1% of the sample goes to the ten largest clones.

There are 13 amino acids in the CDR3, from cysteine to phenylalanine inclusive. Only CDR3 DNA remains: 39 bases, in frame from the first base. Based on the germline V gene, the CDR1 and CDR2 sequences are MNHNS and SASEGT. Ends trimmed: V by 5 bases, J by 5 bases; bases unmatched to a gene: 5. Before undergoing thyroid surgery, none of the patients had been given any kind of treatment. Patient clinical samples collected from about 2011 to 2018 were retrospectively analysed using T-cell receptor beta sequencing. The chain employs TRBV6-1 and TRBJ1-1, and 7 junctional nucleotides match TRBD1. The clonotype was recovered from a female donor with papillary thyroid cancer or a benign thyroid nodule (not recorded which). Some clones in this sample may be carry-over from other donors' samples. The sequenced sample consisted of blood. CDR3 region: CASSITGVTEAFF. The nucleotides read TGTGCCAGCAGTATCACAGGGGTGACTGAAGCTTTCTTT.